The clone carrying this T cell receptor beta chain occurred a few times. This table comes from immunoSEQ multiplex PCR, and its TCRdb copy is limited to in-frame clones, with some not included. The data contain tens of thousands of clones, less than 35% of them singletons. Deletions cut 1 base from V and 0 bases from J, with 6 bases between. Germline loops: CDR1 SQVTM, CDR2 ANQGSEA. CDR3 length equals 13 residues. The data were obtained in a study of tumour-infiltrating T cells in Burkitt lymphoma. The sequence was obtained from a human donor with Burkitt lymphoma. The chain uses TRBV29-1 and TRBJ1-1, with D unclear. Specimen: tumor tissue. Here the CDR3 DNA reads TGCAGCGTTGAAGGACGGTTGAACACTGAAGCTTTCTTT. It translates to CSVEGRLNTEAFF. Full variable domain (missing parts from reference TRBV29-1 and TRBJ1-1): SAVISQKPSRDICQRGTSLTIQCQVDSQVTMMFWYRQQPGQSLTLIATANQGSEATYESGFVIDKFPISRPNLTFSTLTVSNMSPEDSSIYLCSVEGRLNTEAFFGQGTRLTVV.